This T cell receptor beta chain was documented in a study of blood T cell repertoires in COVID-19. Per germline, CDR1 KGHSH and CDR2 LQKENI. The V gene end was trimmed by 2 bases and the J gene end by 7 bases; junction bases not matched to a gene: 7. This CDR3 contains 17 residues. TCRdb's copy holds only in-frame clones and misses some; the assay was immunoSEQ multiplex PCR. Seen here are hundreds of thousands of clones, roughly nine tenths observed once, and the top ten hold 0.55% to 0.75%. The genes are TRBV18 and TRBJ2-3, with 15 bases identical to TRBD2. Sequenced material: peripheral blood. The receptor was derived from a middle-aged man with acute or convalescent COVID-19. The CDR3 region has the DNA TGTGCCAGCTCACCATCCCGGACTAGCGGGGGGGCCTATACGCAGTATTTT. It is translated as CASSPSRTSGGAYTQYF.